The entry that follows covers one T cell receptor (beta chain) sequence. Its antigen is as yet unknown. Primers used in a second PCR of roughly 7 to 11 cycles were a sample-barcoded 5' primer and a J-beta primer mix. TCRdb processed the 5' RACE reads anew with MiXCR; each CDR3 protein has one entry. The sample has about 680,000 distinct CDR3 sequences, roughly 50% seen once. The sample originates from a study of blood T cells in healthy people across ages. Study conclusions and caveats: TCR beta diversity per million T cells fell roughly linearly with age.

There are 12 residues in the CDR3. V lost 6 bases to trimming and J lost 11 bases, with 16 bases between them. Germline assignment: CDR1 LGHNA and CDR2 YNFKEQ. This TCR derives from a woman aged 60-70 years in good health. Sequencing used blood. The chain recombines TRBV4-2 with TRBJ2-5, with no clear D. The CDR3: CASRKASHEQYF. For the CDR3, the DNA is TGTGCCAGCAGAAAAGCGTCTCATGAGCAGTACTTC.